The 7 T cell receptor beta chains presented below share a single source sample, sequenced in a study of blood T cell repertoires in COVID-19. Using immunoSEQ multiplex PCR, the repertoire was profiled, and TCRdb retains in-frame clones only, with some absent. The sample holds under 300,000 clones, around four fifths seen once. The sample comprised peripheral blood. The receptors shown here come from a woman in her thirties or forties with active or convalescent COVID-19.

The table lists this clone with a few counts. J is TRBJ2-3 and V is TRBV6-1; D unclear. Germline V gene sequence: CDR1 MNHNS, CDR2 SASEGT. The CDR3 has 14 amino acids. V lost 5 bases and J lost 0, with 9 bases in between. CDR3 sequence (DNA): TGTGCCAGCAGTTATATAACTAGCACAGATACGCAGTATTTT. Its translation is CASSYITSTDTQYF.

The CDR3 reads CASSLSPGGEKLFF. The CDR3 DNA reads as TGTGCCAGCAGTTTATCCCCAGGGGGTGAAAAACTGTTTTTT. The V and J genes are TRBV28 and TRBJ1-4; 7 bases are a match to TRBD1. The CDR3 is made up of 14 amino acids. Germline trimming cut 1 base from V and 7 bases from J; bases unmatched to any gene: 3. Germline assignment: CDR1 MDHEN and CDR2 SYDVKM.

This chain links TRBV5-1 with TRBJ2-4; maybe TRBD1 (5 bases). Trimming left V 4 bases short and J 8 bases short, with 10 bases between. Germline CDR1 is SGHRS and CDR2 is YFSETQ. The CDR3 is made up of 12 amino acids. The CDR3 DNA reads as TGCGCCAGCAGCCCCCAGGGTGACATTCAGTACTTC. Protein product: CASSPQGDIQYF.

This clone was counted between two and nine times. The chain combines TRBV28 with TRBJ1-2, with D maybe TRBD1 (5 bases). Germline values: CDR1 MDHEN, CDR2 SYDVKM. The CDR3 runs to 13 residues. Trimming shortened V by 5 bases and J by 2 bases, and 9 bases separated the two germline ends. CDR3 coding DNA: TGTGCCAGCAGTGTTGACAGAAACTATGGCTACACCTTC. This gives the protein CASSVDRNYGYTF.

J is TRBJ1-2 and V is TRBV7-9, with D tentatively TRBD1 (6 bases). The CDR3 sequence is 13 residues long. Germline V gene data show CDR1 as SEHNR and CDR2 as FQNEAQ (reference sequence). V lost 4 bases and J 8 bases, leaving 14 bases between the germline ends. CDR3 residues: CASSSGEPGGYTF. CDR3 nucleotide sequence: TGTGCCAGCAGCTCAGGGGAGCCGGGCGGCTACACCTTC.

J is TRBJ2-1 and V is TRBV7-9, with D maybe TRBD1 (5 bases). Per germline, CDR1 SEHNR and CDR2 FQNEAQ (reference sequence). The CDR3 sequence is 12 residues long. V was cut by 6 bases and J by 6 bases, with 9 bases left in between. The CDR3: CASSYRSNEQFF. CDR3 sequence (DNA): TGTGCCAGCAGTTACAGGAGCAATGAGCAGTTCTTC.

The gene calls are TRBV27 and TRBJ2-2, with D possibly TRBD2 on 5 matching bases. Germline V gene data show CDR1 as MNHEY and CDR2 as SMNVEV (reference sequence). Between the trimmed V and J ends, which lost 5 bases and 9 bases, there was a span of 16 bases. The CDR3 spans 14 residues. Written as DNA, the CDR3 is TGTGCCAGCAGTCCCCCCCCCGGGGAAAGGGAGCTGTTTTTT. It is translated as CASSPPPGERELFF.